This T cell receptor beta chain emerged from a study of Graves' ophthalmopathy and Graves' hyperthyroidism. About the research overall: Hyperthyroidism was considered stable when no ophthalmopathy appeared within 18 months of follow-up. General study findings and limits: Its predictions of ophthalmopathy progression gave the model almost 71% sensitivity and about 78% specificity.

To note about this clonotype: The antigen is undetermined.

RNA served as the template for amplifying TCR beta CDR3 regions. Scientists carried out first-round RT-PCR using HTBI primers and then a second-round multiplex PCR. TCRdb called the multiplex PCR reads again in MiXCR, with one record for every CDR3 protein. This repertoire shows roughly 1.1 million distinct CDR3 sequences, about 36% found once; its top ten account for 11%. CDR3 size: 14 residues. CDR1 and CDR2 from the germline V gene are MNHNS and SASEGT. The V gene lost 7 bases and the J gene lost 6 bases, with 18 bases spanning the gap. This sequence joins TRBV6-1 and TRBJ1-2, with unresolved D. The receptor's source is an adult man with Graves' hyperthyroidism. Sequencing input: peripheral blood or thyroid tissue (not recorded which). The CDR3 DNA sequence: TGTGCCAGCACCCGGCGGAGGGAGGAAGATGGCTACACCTTC. This codes for CASTRRREEDGYTF.